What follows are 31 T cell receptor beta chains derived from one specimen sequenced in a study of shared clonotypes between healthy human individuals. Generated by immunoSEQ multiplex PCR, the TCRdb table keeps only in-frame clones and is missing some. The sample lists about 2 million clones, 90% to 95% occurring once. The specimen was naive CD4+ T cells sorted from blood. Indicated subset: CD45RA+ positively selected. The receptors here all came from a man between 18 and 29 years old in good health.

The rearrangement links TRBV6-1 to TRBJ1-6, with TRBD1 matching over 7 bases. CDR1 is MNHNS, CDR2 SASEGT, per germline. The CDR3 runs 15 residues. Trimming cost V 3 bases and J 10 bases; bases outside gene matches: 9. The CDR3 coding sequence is TGTGCCAGCAGTGAGTCAGGAGGGGGCTACTCACCCCTCCACTTT. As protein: CASSESGGGYSPLHF.

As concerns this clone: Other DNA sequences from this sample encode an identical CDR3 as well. The CDR3 spells CAISESEAGETQYF. The CDR3 region has the DNA TGTGCCATCAGTGAGTCGGAAGCGGGAGAGACCCAGTACTTC. J is TRBJ2-5 and V is TRBV10-3; tentatively, D is TRBD2 (6 bases). The CDR3 loop spans 14 amino acids. CDR1 is ENHRY and CDR2 is SYGVKD in the germline V gene. V lost 0 bases, J lost 4 bases, and 9 bases lay in between.

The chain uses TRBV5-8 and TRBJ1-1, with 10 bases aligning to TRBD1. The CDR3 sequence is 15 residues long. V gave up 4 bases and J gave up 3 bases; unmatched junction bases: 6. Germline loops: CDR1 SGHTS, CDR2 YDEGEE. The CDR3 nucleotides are TGTGCCAGCAGCCTCGGACAGGGGGTGTACACTGAAGCTTTCTTT. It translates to CASSLGQGVYTEAFF.

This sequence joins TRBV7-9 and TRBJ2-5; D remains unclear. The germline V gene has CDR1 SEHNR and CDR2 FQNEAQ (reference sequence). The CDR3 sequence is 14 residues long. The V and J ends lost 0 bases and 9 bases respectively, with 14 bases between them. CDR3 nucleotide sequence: TGTGCCAGCAGCTTAGCTGGAACCAACTTCGCCCAGTACTTC. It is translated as CASSLAGTNFAQYF.

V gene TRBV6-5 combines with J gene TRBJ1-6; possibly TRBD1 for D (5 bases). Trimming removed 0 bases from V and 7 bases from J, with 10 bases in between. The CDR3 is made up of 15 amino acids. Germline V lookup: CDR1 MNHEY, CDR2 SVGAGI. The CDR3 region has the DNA TGTGCCAGCAGTTACTCGGGGGGAGGGAATTCACCCCTCCACTTT. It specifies CASSYSGGGNSPLHF.

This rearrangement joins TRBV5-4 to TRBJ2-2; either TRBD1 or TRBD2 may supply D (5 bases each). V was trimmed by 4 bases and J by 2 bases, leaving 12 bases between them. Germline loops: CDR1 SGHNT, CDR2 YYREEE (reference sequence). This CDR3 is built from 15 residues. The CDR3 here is CASSPRGSNTGELFF. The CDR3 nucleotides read TGTGCCAGCAGCCCCCGGGGCTCCAACACCGGGGAGCTGTTTTTT.

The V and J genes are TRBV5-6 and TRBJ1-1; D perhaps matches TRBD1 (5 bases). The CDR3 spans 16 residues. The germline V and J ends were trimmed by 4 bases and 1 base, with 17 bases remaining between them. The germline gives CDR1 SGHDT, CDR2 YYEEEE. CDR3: CASSPDRESWNTEAFF. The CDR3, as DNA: TGTGCCAGCAGCCCTGACAGAGAATCTTGGAACACTGAAGCTTTCTTT.

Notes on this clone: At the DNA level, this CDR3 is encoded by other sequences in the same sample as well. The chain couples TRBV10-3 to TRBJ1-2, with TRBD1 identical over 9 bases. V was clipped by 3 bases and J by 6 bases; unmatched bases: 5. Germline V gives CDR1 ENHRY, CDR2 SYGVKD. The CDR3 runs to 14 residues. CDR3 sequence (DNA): TGTGCCATCAGTGAAAGGGACAGGGTTAATGGCTACACCTTC. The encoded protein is CAISERDRVNGYTF.

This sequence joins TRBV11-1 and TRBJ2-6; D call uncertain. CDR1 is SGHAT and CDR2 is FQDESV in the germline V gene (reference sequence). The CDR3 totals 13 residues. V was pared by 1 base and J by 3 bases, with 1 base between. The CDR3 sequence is CASSLGGANVLTF. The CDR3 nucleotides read TGTGCCAGCAGCTTAGGTGGGGCCAACGTCCTGACTTTC.

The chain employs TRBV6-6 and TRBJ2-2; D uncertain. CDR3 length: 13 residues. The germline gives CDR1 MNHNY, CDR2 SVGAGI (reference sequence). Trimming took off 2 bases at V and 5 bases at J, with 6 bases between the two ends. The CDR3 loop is CASSYGETGELFF. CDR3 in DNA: TGTGCCAGCAGTTACGGAGAGACCGGGGAGCTGTTTTTT.

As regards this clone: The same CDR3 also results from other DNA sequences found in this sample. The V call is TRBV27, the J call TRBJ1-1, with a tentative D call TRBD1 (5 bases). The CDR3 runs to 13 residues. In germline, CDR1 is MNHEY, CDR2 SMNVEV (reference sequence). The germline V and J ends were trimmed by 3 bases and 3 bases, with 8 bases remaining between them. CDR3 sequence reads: CASSFREDTEAFF. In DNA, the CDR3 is TGTGCCAGCAGTTTCAGGGAAGACACTGAAGCTTTCTTT.

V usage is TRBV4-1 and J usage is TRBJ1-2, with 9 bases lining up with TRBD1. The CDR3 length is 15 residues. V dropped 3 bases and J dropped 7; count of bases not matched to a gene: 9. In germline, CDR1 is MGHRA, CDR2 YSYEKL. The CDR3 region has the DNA TGCGCCAGCAGCCAGCTCGAACAGGGGGCGGGTGGCTACACCTTC. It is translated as CASSQLEQGAGGYTF.

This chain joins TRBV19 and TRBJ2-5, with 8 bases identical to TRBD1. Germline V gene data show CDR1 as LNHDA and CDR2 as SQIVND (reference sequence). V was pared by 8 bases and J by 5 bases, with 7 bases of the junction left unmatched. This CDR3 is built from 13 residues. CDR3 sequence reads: CASLGQGGETQYF. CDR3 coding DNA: TGTGCCAGTCTCGGACAGGGCGGGGAGACCCAGTACTTC.

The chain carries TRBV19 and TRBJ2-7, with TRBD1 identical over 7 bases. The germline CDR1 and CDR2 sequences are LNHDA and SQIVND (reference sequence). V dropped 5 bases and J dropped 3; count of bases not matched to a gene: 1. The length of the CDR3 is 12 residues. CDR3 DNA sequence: TGTGCCAGTAGTGACAGGGACTACGAGCAGTACTTC. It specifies CASSDRDYEQYF.

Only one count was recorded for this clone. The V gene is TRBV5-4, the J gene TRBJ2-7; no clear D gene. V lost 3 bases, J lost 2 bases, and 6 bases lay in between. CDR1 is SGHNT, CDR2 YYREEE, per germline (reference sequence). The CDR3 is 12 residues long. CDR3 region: CASSSPTYEQYF. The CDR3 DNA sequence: TGTGCCAGCAGCTCCCCTACCTACGAGCAGTACTTC. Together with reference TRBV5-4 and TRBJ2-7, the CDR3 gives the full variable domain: ETGVTQSPTHLIKTRGQQVTLRCSSQSGHNTVSWYQQALGQGPQFIFQYYREEENGRGNFPPRFSGLQFPNYSSELNVNALELDDSALYLCASSSPTYEQYFGPGTRLTVT.

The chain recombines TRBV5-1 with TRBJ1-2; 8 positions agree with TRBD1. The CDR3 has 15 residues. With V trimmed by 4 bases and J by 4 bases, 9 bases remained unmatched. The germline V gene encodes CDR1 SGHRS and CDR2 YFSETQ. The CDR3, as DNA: TGCGCCAGCAGCGCCGGGACAGGTGGCACCTATGGCTACACCTTC. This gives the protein CASSAGTGGTYGYTF.

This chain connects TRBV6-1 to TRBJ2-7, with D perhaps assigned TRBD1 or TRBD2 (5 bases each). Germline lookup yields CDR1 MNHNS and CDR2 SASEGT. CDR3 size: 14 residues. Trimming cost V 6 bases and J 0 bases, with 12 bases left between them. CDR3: CASSLGTASYEQYF. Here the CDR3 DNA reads TGTGCCAGCAGCCTAGGGACCGCCTCCTACGAGCAGTACTTC.

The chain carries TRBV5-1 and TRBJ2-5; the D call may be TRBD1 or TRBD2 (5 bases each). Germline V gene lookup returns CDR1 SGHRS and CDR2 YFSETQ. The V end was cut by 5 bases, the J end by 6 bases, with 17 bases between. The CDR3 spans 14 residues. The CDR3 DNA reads TGCGCCAGCAGTCTGGACTCCTGGGGACAGACCCAGTACTTC. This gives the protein CASSLDSWGQTQYF.

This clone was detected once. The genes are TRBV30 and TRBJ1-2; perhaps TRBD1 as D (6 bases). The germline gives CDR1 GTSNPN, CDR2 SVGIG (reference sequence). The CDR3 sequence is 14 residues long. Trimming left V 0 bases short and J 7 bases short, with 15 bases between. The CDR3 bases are TGTGCCTGGAGTGTCTCAGGGCAGGGGAGTGGCTACACCTTC. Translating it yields CAWSVSGQGSGYTF.

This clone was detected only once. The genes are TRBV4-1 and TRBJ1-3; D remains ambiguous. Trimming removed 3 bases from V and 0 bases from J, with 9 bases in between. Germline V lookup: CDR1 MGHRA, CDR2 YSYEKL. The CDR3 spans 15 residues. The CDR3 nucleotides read TGCGCCAGCAGCCACCCAGGCAGCTCTGGAAACACCATATATTTT. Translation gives CASSHPGSSGNTIYF.

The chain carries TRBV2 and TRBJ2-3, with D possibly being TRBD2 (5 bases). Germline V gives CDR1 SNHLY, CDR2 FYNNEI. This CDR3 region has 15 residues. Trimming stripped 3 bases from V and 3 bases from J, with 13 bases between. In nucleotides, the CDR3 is TGTGCCAGCAGTGATGAGGGATCGACGACAGATACGCAGTATTTT. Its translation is CASSDEGSTTDTQYF.

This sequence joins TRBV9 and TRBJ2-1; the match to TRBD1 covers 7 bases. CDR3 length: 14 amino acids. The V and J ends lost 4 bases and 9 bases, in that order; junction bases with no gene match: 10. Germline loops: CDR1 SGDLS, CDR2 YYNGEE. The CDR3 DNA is TGTGCCAGCAGCCTAAGACAGGGTCCTAGTGAGCAGTTCTTC. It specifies CASSLRQGPSEQFF.

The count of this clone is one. CDR3 sequence reads: CASSPKGGTGNTIYF. CDR3 bases: TGTGCCAGCAGCCCCAAAGGGGGAACTGGAAACACCATATATTTT. V gene TRBV7-8 combines with J gene TRBJ1-3, with TRBD1 as a possible D gene (6 bases). The germline CDR1 and CDR2 sequences are SGHVS and FQNEAQ. The CDR3 spans 15 residues. The ends were cut back, 5 bases at V and 2 bases at J, with 13 bases in the middle.

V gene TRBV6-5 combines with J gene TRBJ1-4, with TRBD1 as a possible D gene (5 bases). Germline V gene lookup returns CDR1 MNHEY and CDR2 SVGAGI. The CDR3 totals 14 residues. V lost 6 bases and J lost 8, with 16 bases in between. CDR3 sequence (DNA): TGTGCCAGCAGGCCGCTGGGGGGGGTCGAAAAACTGTTTTTT. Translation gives CASRPLGGVEKLFF.

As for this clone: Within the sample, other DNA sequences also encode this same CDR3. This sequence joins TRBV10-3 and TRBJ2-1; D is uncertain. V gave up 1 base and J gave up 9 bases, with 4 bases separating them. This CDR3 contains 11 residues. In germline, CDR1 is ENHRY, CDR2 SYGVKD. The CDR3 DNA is TGTGCCATCAGTGAGTTGCGTGAGCAGTTCTTC. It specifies CAISELREQFF.

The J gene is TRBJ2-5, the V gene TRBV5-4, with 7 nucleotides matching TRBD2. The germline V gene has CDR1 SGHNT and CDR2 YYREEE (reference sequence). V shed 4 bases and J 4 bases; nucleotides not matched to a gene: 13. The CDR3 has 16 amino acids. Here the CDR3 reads CASSTGREPISETQYF. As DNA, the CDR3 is TGTGCCAGCAGCACGGGGAGGGAGCCAATTTCAGAGACCCAGTACTTC.

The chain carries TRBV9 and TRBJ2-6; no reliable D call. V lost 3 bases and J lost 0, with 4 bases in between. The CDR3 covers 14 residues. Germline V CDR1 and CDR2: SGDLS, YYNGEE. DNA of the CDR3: TGTGCCAGCAGCGGAAGCTCTGGGGCCAACGTCCTGACTTTC. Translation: CASSGSSGANVLTF.

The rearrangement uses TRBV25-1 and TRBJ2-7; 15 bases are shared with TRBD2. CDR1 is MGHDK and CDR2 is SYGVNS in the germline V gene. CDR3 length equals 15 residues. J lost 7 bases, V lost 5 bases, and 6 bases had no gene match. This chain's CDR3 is CASSRGTSGGLEQYF. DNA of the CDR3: TGTGCCAGCAGTCGAGGGACTAGCGGGGGGTTAGAGCAGTACTTC.

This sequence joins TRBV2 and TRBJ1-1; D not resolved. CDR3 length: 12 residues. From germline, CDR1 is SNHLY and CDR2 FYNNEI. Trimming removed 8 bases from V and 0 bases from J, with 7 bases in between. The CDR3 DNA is TGTGCCAGCGGGCAGTTGAACACTGAAGCTTTCTTT. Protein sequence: CASGQLNTEAFF.

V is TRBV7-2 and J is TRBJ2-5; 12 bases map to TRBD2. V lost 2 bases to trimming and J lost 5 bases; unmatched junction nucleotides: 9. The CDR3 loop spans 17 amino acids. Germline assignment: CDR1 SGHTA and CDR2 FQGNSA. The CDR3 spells CASSLQASGRAGETQYF. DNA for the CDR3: TGTGCCAGCAGCTTACAAGCTAGCGGGAGGGCCGGGGAGACCCAGTACTTC. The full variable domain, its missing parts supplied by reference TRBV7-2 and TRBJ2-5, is GAGVSQSPSNKVTEKGKDVELRCDPISGHTALYWYRQSLGQGLEFLIYFQGNSAPDKSGLPSDRFSAERTGGSVSTLTIQRTQQEDSAVYLCASSLQASGRAGETQYFGPGTRLLVL.

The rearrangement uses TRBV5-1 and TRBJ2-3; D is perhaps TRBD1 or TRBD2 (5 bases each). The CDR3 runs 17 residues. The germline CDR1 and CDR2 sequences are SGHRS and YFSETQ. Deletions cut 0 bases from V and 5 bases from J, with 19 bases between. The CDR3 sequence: CASSLERAVQAGDTQYF. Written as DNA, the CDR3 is TGCGCCAGCAGCTTGGAGAGGGCGGTACAGGCCGGAGATACGCAGTATTTT.